The clone carrying this TCR beta chain has at least ten counts. Its antigen remains unidentified. This sample was included in a study of T-cell reconstitution after alpha-beta-depleted transplantation in children. Whole-study findings and limits: As was reported, about two months after transplant, alpha-beta T cells came from several hundred expanded graft clones. Surviving recipient T cells and thymic progenitors produced the high day-60 TCRbeta diversity seen in some patients.

Using unique molecular identifiers, the investigators prepared the TCRbeta library. TCRdb reanalysed the PCR reads using MiXCR and keeps one entry per CDR3 protein. This table has about 200,000 distinct CDR3 sequences, roughly 6.6% appearing once. Sequenced material: PBMCs, taken before TCRalphabeta/CD19-depleted stem cell transplant. The sequence came from a boy younger than 10 with acute lymphoblastic leukemia, due to receive a stem cell transplant.

In DNA, the CDR3 is TGCAGCGTTGTTCCGACAGGAGGACCCCAGCATTTT. Translated: CSVVPTGGPQHF. The V call is TRBV29-1, the J call TRBJ1-5; tentative D call: TRBD1 (6 bases). This CDR3 is 12 amino acids long. Trimming removed 4 bases at V and 10 bases at J, with 14 bases between. The germline gives CDR1 SQVTM, CDR2 ANQGSEA. Combining the CDR3 with reference TRBV29-1 and TRBJ1-5 gives the whole variable domain SAVISQKPSRDICQRGTSLTIQCQVDSQVTMMFWYRQQPGQSLTLIATANQGSEATYESGFVIDKFPISRPNLTFSTLTVSNMSPEDSSIYLCSVVPTGGPQHFGDGTRLSIL.